This T cell receptor beta chain was sequenced in a study of blood T cell repertoires in COVID-19. Study details: Researchers got acute and convalescent COVID-19 samples from the United States, Italy and Spain. PBMCs, B-cell-depleted T cells, or T cells were the source of the cDNA or gDNA that made up the material.

Authors' methods: Amplified reference gene primers provided the basis for estimating nucleated cell counts. Clones were sequenced by immunoSEQ multiplex PCR, and TCRdb holds only the in-frame ones, with some missing. V and J calls and clone size are given by that table; D and trimming were obtained from the DNA. This sample has 400,000 to 500,000 clones; 80% to 90% occur once, and the top ten carry 1.4%. This sequence was found in a young woman with active or convalescent COVID-19. The sample consisted of peripheral blood.

As DNA, the CDR3 is TGTGCCAGCAGCGTAGACAGAGGCAATCAGCCCCAGCATTTT. Protein: CASSVDRGNQPQHF. The gene calls are TRBV5-8 and TRBJ1-5, with D perhaps matching TRBD1 (5 bases). Germline-derived CDR1 and CDR2 are SGHTS and YDEGEE. The CDR3 is 14 residues long. Trimming left V 4 bases short and J 2 bases short, with 10 bases between. Looking up the rest from reference TRBV5-8 and TRBJ1-5 gives the full variable domain: EAGVTQSPTHLIKTRGQQATLRCSPISGHTSVYWYQQALGLGLQFLLWYDEGEERNRGNFPPRFSGRQFPNYSSELNVNALELEDSALYLCASSVDRGNQPQHFGDGTRLSIL.